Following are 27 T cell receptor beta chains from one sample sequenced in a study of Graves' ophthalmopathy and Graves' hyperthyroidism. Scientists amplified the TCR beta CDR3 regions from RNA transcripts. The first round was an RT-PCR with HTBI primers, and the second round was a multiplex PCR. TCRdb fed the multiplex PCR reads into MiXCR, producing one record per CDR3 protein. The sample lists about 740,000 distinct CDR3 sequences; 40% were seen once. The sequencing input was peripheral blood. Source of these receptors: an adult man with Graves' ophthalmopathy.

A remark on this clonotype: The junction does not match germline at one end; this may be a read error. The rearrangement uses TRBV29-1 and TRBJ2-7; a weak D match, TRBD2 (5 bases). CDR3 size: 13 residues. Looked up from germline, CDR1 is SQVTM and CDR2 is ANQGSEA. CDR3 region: CGVEGRSSYEQYF. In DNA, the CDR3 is TGCGGCGTTGAGGGCAGATCCTCCTACGAGCAGTACTTC.

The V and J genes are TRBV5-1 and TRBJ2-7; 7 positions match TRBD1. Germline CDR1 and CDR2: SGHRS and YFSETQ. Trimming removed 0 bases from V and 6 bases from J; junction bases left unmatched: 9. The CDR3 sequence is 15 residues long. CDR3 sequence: CASSLGDRETGEQYF. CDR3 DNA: TGCGCCAGCAGCTTGGGAGACAGGGAAACGGGCGAGCAGTACTTC. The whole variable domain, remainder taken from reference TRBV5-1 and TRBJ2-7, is KAGVTQTPRYLIKTRGQQVTLSCSPISGHRSVSWYQQTPGQGLQFLFEYFSETQRNKGNFPGRFSGRQFSNSRSEMNVSTLELGDSALYLCASSLGDRETGEQYFGPGTRLTVT.

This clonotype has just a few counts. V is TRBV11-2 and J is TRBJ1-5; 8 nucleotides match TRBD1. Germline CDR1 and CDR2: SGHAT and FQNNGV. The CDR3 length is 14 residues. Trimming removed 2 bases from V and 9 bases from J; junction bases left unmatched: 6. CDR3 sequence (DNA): TGTGCCAGCAGCTTAAGGACAGGGCGGGGGCCCCAGCATTTT. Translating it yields CASSLRTGRGPQHF.

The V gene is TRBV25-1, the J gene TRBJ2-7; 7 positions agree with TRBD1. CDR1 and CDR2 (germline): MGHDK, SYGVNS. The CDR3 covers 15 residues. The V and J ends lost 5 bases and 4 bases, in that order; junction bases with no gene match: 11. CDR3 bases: TGTGCCAGCAGTTACCGACAGGGTTTAAGATACGAGCAGTACTTC. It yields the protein CASSYRQGLRYEQYF.

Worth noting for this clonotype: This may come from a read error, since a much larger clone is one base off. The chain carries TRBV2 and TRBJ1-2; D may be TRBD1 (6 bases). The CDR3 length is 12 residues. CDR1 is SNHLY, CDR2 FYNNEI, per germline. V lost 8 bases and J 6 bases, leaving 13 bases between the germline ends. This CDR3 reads CASQGGGDGYTF. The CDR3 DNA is TGTGCCAGCCAGGGAGGGGGTGATGGCTACACCTTC.

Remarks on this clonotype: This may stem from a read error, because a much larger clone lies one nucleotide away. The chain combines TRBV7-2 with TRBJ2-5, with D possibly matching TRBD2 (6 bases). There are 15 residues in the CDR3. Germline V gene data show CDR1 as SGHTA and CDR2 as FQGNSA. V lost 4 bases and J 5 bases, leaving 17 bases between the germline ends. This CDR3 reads CASSSASQRAETQYF. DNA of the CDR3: TGTGCCAGCAGCTCAGCTTCACAGCGGGCGGAGACCCAGTACTTC.

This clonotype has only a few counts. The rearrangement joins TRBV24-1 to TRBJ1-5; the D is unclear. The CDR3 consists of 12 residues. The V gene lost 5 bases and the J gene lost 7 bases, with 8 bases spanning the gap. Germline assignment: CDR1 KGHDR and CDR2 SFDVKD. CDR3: CATSGGGQPQHF. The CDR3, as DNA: TGTGCCACCAGTGGGGGAGGACAGCCCCAGCATTTT.

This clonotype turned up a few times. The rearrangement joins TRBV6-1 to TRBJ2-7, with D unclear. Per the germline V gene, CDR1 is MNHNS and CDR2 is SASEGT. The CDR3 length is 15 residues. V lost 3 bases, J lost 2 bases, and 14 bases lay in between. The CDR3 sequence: CASSDGLGPAYEQYF. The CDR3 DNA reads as TGTGCCAGCAGTGATGGTCTCGGACCGGCCTACGAGCAGTACTTC.

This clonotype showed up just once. The CDR3 nucleotides are TGTGCCAGCAGTTACACTGGAGGGCCCCGCGAGCAGTACTTC. Its translation is CASSYTGGPREQYF. This chain connects TRBV2 to TRBJ2-7, with D possibly being TRBD2 (6 bases). The V end lost 5 bases, the J end lost 6 bases, and 17 bases lay between the germline ends. CDR1 is SNHLY and CDR2 is FYNNEI in the germline V gene. The CDR3 has 14 amino acids. Looking up the rest from reference TRBV2 and TRBJ2-7 gives the full variable domain: EPEVTQTPSHQVTQMGQEVILRCVPISNHLYFYWYRQILGQKVEFLVSFYNNEISEKSEIFDDQFSVERPDGSNFTLKIRSTKLEDSAMYFCASSYTGGPREQYFGPGTRLTVT.

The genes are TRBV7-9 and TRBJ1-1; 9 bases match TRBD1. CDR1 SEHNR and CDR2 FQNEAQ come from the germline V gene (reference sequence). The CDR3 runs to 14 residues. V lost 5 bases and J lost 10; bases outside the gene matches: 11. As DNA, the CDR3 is TGTGCCAGCAGCGCACGGGACAGGGACGGTGGAGCTTTCTTT. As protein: CASSARDRDGGAFF.

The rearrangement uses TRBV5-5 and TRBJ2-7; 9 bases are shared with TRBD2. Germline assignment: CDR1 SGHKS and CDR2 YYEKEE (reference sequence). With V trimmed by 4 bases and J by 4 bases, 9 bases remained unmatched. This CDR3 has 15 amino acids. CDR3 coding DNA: TGTGCCAGCAGCCCTGAGGCGGGGGGGGTATACGAGCAGTACTTC. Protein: CASSPEAGGVYEQYF.

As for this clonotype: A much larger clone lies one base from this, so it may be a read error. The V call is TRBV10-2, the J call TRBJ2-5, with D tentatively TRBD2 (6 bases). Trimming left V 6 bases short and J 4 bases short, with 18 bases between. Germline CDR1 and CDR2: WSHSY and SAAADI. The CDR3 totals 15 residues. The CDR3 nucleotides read TGCGCCAGCAGATCGGAGGCTTGGAGGGCAGAGACCCAGTACTTC. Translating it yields CASRSEAWRAETQYF.

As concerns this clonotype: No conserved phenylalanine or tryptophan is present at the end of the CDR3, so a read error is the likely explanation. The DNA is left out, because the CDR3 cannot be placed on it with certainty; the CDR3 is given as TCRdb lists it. The CDR3 here is CASTPGQRI. V is TRBV7-2 and J is TRBJ2-7; TRBD1 is taken as the D call from the table, unchecked against the DNA. CDR1 and CDR2 from the germline V gene are SGHTA and FQGNSA. The CDR3 comprises 9 residues, both ends counted.

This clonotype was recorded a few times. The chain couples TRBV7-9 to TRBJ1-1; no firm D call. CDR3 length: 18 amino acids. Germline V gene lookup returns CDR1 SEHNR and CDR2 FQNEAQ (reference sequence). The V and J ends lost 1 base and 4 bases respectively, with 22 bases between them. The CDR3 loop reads CASSLVDRGFYMSTEAFF. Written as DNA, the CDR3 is TGTGCCAGCAGCTTAGTGGATCGAGGGTTCTACATGAGCACTGAAGCTTTCTTT.

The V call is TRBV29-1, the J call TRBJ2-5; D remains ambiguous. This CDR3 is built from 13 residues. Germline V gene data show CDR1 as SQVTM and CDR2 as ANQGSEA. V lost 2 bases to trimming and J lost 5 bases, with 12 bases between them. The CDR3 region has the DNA TGCAGCGTTGAATTGAGCGCCCGGGAGACCCAGTACTTC. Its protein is CSVELSARETQYF.

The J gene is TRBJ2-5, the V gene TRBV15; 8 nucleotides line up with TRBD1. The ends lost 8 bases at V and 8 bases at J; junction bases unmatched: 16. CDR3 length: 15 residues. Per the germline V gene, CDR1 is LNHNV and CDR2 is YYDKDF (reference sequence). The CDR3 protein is CATAQGDGSGNTQYF. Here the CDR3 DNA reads TGTGCCACCGCACAGGGGGATGGCTCTGGAAACACCCAGTACTTC. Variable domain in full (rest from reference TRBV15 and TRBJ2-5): DAMVIQNPRYQVTQFGKPVTLSCSQTLNHNVMYWYQQKSSQAPKLLFHYYDKDFNNEADTPDNFQSRRPNTSFCFLDIRSPGLGDTAMYLCATAQGDGSGNTQYFGPGTRLLVL.

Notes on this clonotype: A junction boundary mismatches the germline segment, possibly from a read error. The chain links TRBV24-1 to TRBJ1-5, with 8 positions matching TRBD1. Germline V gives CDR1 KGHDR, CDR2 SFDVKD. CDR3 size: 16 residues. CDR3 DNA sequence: TGTGCCAGCAGTCTACTGGATCAGGGGGCTAGGCAGCCCCAGCATTTT. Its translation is CASSLLDQGARQPQHF.

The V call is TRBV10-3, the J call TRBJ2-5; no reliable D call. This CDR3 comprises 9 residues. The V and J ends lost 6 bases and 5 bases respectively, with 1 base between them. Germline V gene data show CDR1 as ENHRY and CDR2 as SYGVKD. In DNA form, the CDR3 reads TGTGCCATCAGGGAGACCCAGTACTTC. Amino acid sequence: CAIRETQYF.

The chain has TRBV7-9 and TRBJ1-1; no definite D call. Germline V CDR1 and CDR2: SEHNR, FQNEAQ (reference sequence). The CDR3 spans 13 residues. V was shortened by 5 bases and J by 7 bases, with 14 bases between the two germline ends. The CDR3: CASSIDGLSEAFF. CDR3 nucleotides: TGTGCCAGCAGCATTGACGGATTAAGTGAAGCTTTCTTT. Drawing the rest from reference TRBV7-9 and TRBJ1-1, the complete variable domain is DTGVSQNPRHKITKRGQNVTFRCDPISEHNRLYWYRQTLGQGPEFLTYFQNEAQLEKSRLLSDRFSAERPKGSFSTLEIQRTEQGDSAMYLCASSIDGLSEAFFGQGTRLTVV.

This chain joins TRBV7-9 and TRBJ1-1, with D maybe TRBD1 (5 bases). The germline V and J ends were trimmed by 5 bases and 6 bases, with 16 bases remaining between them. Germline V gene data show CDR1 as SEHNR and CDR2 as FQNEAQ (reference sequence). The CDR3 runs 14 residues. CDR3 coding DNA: TGTGCCAGCAGCCCAAGGGACGGATACTCTGAAGCTTTCTTT. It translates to CASSPRDGYSEAFF. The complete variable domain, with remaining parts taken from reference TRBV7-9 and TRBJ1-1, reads DTGVSQNPRHKITKRGQNVTFRCDPISEHNRLYWYRQTLGQGPEFLTYFQNEAQLEKSRLLSDRFSAERPKGSFSTLEIQRTEQGDSAMYLCASSPRDGYSEAFFGQGTRLTVV.

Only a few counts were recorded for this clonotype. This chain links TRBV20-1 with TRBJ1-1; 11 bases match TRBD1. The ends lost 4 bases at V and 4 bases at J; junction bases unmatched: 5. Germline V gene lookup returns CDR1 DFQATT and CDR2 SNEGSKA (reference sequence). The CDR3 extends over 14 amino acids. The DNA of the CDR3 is TGCAGTGCTATTTCGGGACAGGGGGGCACTGAAGCTTTCTTT. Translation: CSAISGQGGTEAFF.

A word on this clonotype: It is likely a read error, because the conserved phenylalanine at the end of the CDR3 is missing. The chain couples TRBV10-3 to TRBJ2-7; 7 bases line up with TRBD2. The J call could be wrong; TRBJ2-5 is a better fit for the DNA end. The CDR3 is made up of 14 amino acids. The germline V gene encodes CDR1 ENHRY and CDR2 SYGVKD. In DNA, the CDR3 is TGTGCCATCAGTAAACTAGCGAGCGAGGAGACCCAGTACCTC. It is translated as CAISKLASEETQYL.

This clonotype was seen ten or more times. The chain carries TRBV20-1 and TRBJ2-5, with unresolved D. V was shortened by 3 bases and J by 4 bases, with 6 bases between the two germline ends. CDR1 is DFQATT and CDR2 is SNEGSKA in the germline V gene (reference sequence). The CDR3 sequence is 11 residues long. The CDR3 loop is CSASMGETQYF. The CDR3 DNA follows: TGCAGTGCTAGTATGGGAGAGACCCAGTACTTC.

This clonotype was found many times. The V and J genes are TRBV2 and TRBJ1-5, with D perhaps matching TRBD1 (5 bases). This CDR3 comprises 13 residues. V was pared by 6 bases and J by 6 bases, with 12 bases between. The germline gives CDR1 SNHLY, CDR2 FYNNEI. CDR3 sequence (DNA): TGTGCCAGCAGCTTCGACAGCTTTCAGCCCCAGCATTTT. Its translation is CASSFDSFQPQHF.

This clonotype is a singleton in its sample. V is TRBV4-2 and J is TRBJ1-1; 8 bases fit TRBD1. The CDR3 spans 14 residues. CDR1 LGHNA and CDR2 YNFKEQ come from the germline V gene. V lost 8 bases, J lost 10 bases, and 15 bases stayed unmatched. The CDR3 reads CASLPTGAGFGAFF. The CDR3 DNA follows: TGTGCCAGCTTACCGACAGGGGCGGGTTTCGGAGCTTTCTTT.

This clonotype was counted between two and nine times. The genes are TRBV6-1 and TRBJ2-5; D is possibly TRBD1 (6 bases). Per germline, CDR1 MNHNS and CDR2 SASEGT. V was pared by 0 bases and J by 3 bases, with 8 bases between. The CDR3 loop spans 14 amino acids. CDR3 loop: CASSEAHREETQYF. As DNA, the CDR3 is TGTGCCAGCAGTGAAGCGCACAGGGAAGAGACCCAGTACTTC.

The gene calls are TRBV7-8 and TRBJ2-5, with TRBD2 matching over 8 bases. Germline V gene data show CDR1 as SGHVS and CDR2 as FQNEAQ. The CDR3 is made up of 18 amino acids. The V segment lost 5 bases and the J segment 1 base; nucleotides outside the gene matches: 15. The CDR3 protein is CASSQAAYFSGSQETQYF. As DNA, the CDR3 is TGTGCCAGCAGCCAAGCCGCCTACTTCAGCGGGAGCCAAGAGACCCAGTACTTC.